A selection of T cell receptor beta chains follows, all from one sample in a study of vaccination effects on CD4 cells after COVID-19. Method: immunoSEQ multiplex PCR; TCRdb's copy keeps in-frame clones and lacks some. Of tens of thousands of clones in the sample, about 74% are singletons; the top ten hold under 2%. For these receptors, no antigen is known. The sample was CD4+ T cells from PBMCs cultured with HCoV-229E spike peptides, taken after COVID-19 vaccination. These receptors originate from a human donor who received a COVID-19 vaccine. Both conserved end residues are part of each CDR3. A D gene is named only where the DNA matches it firmly. Where a row states a size, it is once, few, many or the class of an expanded clone; other rows omit it.

v_call	clone_size	j_call	d_call	cdr3_length	cdr3_aa	cdr3_nt
TRBV24-1	NA	TRBJ1-2	NA	13	CATSPQGGYGYTF	TGTGCCACCAGTCCACAGGGAGGCTATGGCTACACCTTC
TRBV5-1	NA	TRBJ2-5	NA	14	CASSFSGAQETQYF	TGCGCCAGCAGCTTTTCAGGGGCCCAAGAGACCCAGTACTTC
TRBV10-3	few	TRBJ2-3	TRBD1	14	CAIANRGQGDTQYF	TGTGCCATCGCAAACAGGGGACAGGGAGATACGCAGTATTTT
TRBV18	once	TRBJ2-3	TRBD1	14	CASSPGQGADTQYF	TGTGCCAGCTCACCGGGACAGGGTGCAGATACGCAGTATTTT
TRBV4-1	NA	TRBJ2-2	TRBD1	15	CASSRGQGHTGELFF	TGCGCCAGCAGCCGAGGACAGGGGCACACCGGGGAGCTGTTTTTT
TRBV9	NA	TRBJ2-2	NA	14	CASSAATAAGELFF	TGTGCCAGCAGCGCCGCCACAGCCGCCGGGGAGCTGTTTTTT
TRBV5-6	few	TRBJ1-6	TRBD1	13	CASCRDRNSPLHF	TGTGCCAGCTGCCGGGACAGAAATTCACCCCTCCACTTT
TRBV27	NA	TRBJ1-5	NA	11	CASSFSQPQHF	TGTGCCAGCAGTTTCAGTCAGCCCCAGCATTTT
TRBV4-2	NA	TRBJ2-5	NA	14	CASSQDASVKTQYF	TGTGCCAGCAGCCAAGATGCTAGCGTGAAGACCCAGTACTTC
TRBV15	NA	TRBJ1-4	TRBD1	16	CATSNPGTGQGEKLFF	TGTGCCACCAGCAACCCCGGGACAGGGCAGGGGGAAAAACTGTTTTTT
TRBV6-2/TRBV6-3	NA	TRBJ1-3	NA	14	CASSYAGSGNTIYF	TGTGCCAGCAGTTACGCCGGCTCTGGAAACACCATATATTTT
TRBV29-1	NA	TRBJ1-5	NA	14	CSVVWGAGDQPQHF	TGCAGCGTTGTATGGGGGGCCGGGGATCAGCCCCAGCATTTT
TRBV19	NA	TRBJ1-1	NA	14	CATREESRSTEAFF	TGTGCCACTAGAGAAGAGTCGAGATCCACTGAAGCTTTCTTT
TRBV28	NA	TRBJ2-3	NA	15	CASSLIVPLGGTQYF	TGTGCCAGCAGTTTAATCGTCCCATTGGGAGGTACGCAGTATTTT
TRBV19	NA	TRBJ2-3	NA	16	CASSDPLAPIADTQYF	TGTGCCAGTAGCGACCCTCTAGCACCTATCGCAGATACGCAGTATTTT
TRBV5-6	once	TRBJ1-2	NA	16	CASSLGGAGANYGYTF	TGTGCCAGCAGCTTGGGAGGGGCGGGCGCTAACTATGGCTACACCTTC
TRBV7-9	NA	TRBJ2-3	TRBD2	13	CASSPSGVDTQYF	TGTGCCAGCAGCCCTAGCGGGGTTGATACGCAGTATTTT
TRBV29-1	NA	TRBJ1-5	NA	13	CSVASGGDQPQHF	TGCAGCGTTGCCTCGGGAGGAGATCAGCCCCAGCATTTT
TRBV5-1	NA	TRBJ1-2	NA	14	CASSLETRGDGYTF	TGCGCCAGCAGCTTGGAGACCAGGGGCGACGGCTACACCTTC
TRBV5-1	NA	TRBJ2-2	NA	16	CASSDPSALNTGELFF	TGCGCCAGCAGCGACCCTAGCGCACTTAACACCGGGGAGCTGTTTTTT
TRBV10-3	NA	TRBJ1-1	NA	13	CAISDRENTEAFF	TGTGCCATCAGTGACAGGGAGAACACTGAAGCTTTCTTT
TRBV9	NA	TRBJ1-2	NA	14	CASSLDAGQWGYTF	TGTGCCAGCAGCCTGGACGCCGGACAATGGGGCTACACCTTC
TRBV19	NA	TRBJ2-5	TRBD1	15	CASSVGTGVVETQYF	TGTGCCAGTAGTGTAGGGACAGGGGTTGTGGAGACCCAGTACTTC
TRBV2	NA	TRBJ2-5	TRBD2	14	CASLAGGGQETQYF	TGTGCCAGCCTAGCGGGGGGGGGCCAAGAGACCCAGTACTTC
TRBV29-1	NA	TRBJ1-5	TRBD1	15	CSVEHRDRPNQPQHF	TGCAGCGTTGAACACCGGGACAGACCAAATCAGCCCCAGCATTTT
TRBV3-1/TRBV3-2	NA	TRBJ1-2	NA	15	CASSPEGTVSYGYTF	TGTGCCAGCAGCCCTGAGGGGACGGTCTCCTATGGCTACACCTTC
TRBV30	NA	TRBJ2-3	TRBD2	14	CAYRLAGAIDTQYF	TGTGCCTACCGACTAGCGGGGGCGATCGATACGCAGTATTTT
TRBV6-4	NA	TRBJ2-2	TRBD1	17	CASSALGQGMDTGELFF	TGTGCCAGCAGTGCCTTAGGACAGGGGATGGACACCGGGGAGCTGTTTTTT
TRBV24-1	NA	TRBJ2-3	TRBD1	15	CATSDTGGKADTQYF	TGTGCCACCAGTGATACAGGGGGAAAAGCAGATACGCAGTATTTT
TRBV5-1	NA	TRBJ2-3	TRBD2	19	CASSAGLAGGPKISDTQYF	TGCGCCAGCAGCGCGGGACTAGCGGGGGGGCCAAAGATTTCAGATACGCAGTATTTT
TRBV18	few	TRBJ2-1	NA	15	CASSDSGYSYNEQFF	TGTGCCAGCTCAGACTCAGGTTACTCCTACAATGAGCAGTTCTTC
TRBV25-1	few	TRBJ2-1	NA	11	CASSGYNEQFF	TGTGCCAGCAGTGGCTACAATGAGCAGTTCTTC
TRBV7-2	NA	TRBJ1-2	NA	16	CASSLAAEPSNYGYTF	TGTGCCAGCAGCTTAGCGGCGGAACCTTCTAACTATGGCTACACCTTC
TRBV28	NA	TRBJ2-2	NA	12	CASKSYTGELFF	TGTGCCAGCAAAAGCTACACCGGGGAGCTGTTTTTT
TRBV5-1	once	TRBJ1-3	TRBD1	16	CASSSGDRGPGNTIYF	TGCGCCAGCAGCTCGGGGGACAGGGGGCCAGGAAACACCATATATTTT
TRBV4-1	NA	TRBJ2-5	NA	15	CASSQGWGPPETQYF	TGCGCCAGCAGCCAAGGATGGGGTCCCCCGGAGACCCAGTACTTC
TRBV7-2	NA	TRBJ1-4	NA	14	CASSLLGAREKLFF	TGTGCCAGCAGCTTATTGGGGGCGCGCGAAAAACTGTTTTTT
TRBV14	NA	TRBJ2-1	NA	12	CASSHGLGEQFF	TGTGCCAGCAGCCACGGGCTTGGGGAGCAGTTCTTC
TRBV28	NA	TRBJ1-2	NA	12	CASSFRLYGYTF	TGTGCCAGCAGTTTCAGGTTATATGGCTACACCTTC
TRBV6-5	NA	TRBJ2-1	TRBD1	16	CASSYARDRASNEQFF	TGTGCCAGCAGTTACGCTCGGGACAGGGCCTCCAATGAGCAGTTCTTC
TRBV5-1	NA	TRBJ1-4	NA	13	CASASGPNEKLFF	TGCGCCAGCGCGTCGGGGCCTAATGAAAAACTGTTTTTT
TRBV5-1	NA	TRBJ1-2	TRBD1	13	CASGTGEDYGYTF	TGCGCCAGCGGGACAGGGGAGGACTATGGCTACACCTTC
TRBV5-4	NA	TRBJ2-3	NA	15	CASSSPPGADDTQYF	TGTGCCAGCAGCTCCCCCCCTGGAGCGGACGATACGCAGTATTTT
TRBV7-3	NA	TRBJ2-2	NA	13	CASSPRSTGELFF	TGTGCCAGCAGCCCACGAAGCACCGGGGAGCTGTTTTTT